The 20 T cell receptor beta chains given below trace back to one sample, sequenced in a study of blood T cell repertoires in COVID-19 (TCRdb year 2020). Libraries were constructed by the immunoSEQ multiplex PCR assay. TCRdb re-hosts the immuneACCESS table, in-frame sequences only. Its copies lack some clones; in the studies checked, an unresolved V gene accounts for under half of them, and the cause for the rest is not known. This sample lists about 340,000 clones; under 95% were detected once. The ten largest clones add up to approximately 17% of the sample. Sequenced: PBMCs or T cells enriched from blood (not recorded which). These receptors all stem from a woman younger than 45 who had recovered from COVID-19.

The chain employs TRBV21-1 and TRBJ1-5. TRBV21-1 is termed a pseudogene. The CDR3 spans 18 residues. CDR3 amino acids: CASRWGGTIELGNQPQHF. CDR3 in DNA: TGTGCCAGCCGCTGGGGGGGAACTATAGAACTTGGCAATCAGCCCCAGCATTTT.

The rearrangement links TRBV2 to TRBJ1-2; no definite D call. V lost 2 bases to trimming and J lost 2 bases, with 6 bases between them. The CDR3 sequence is 13 residues long. Germline V gene sequence: CDR1 SNHLY, CDR2 FYNNEI. CDR3 sequence: CASSEIQNYGYTF. DNA for the CDR3: TGTGCCAGCAGTGAAATACAGAACTATGGCTACACCTTC.

The chain employs TRBV30 and TRBJ2-1, with 8 bases matching TRBD2. The CDR3 consists of 14 residues. The germline V gene encodes CDR1 GTSNPN and CDR2 SVGIG (reference sequence). J lost 15 bases, V lost 3 bases, and 16 bases had no gene match. The CDR3 DNA is TGTGCCTGGAGCCCGACCTTAGCGGGAAGAACAGCGTTCTTC. Residues: CAWSPTLAGRTAFF.

The chain has TRBV13 and TRBJ2-3, with a possible D match to TRBD2 (6 bases). Germline V gene lookup returns CDR1 PRHDT and CDR2 FYEKMQ (reference sequence). V was shortened by 2 bases and J by 2 bases, with 8 bases between the two germline ends. The CDR3 runs to 14 residues. CDR3 nucleotides: TGTGCCAGCAGCTTAAGCGGGCCCACAGATACGCAGTATTTT. Its translation is CASSLSGPTDTQYF.

The chain couples TRBV15 to TRBJ2-1, with 9 bases lining up with TRBD2. With 1 base clipped from V and 10 bases from J, the junction kept 11 bases outside the gene matches. The germline gives CDR1 LNHNV, CDR2 YYDKDF (reference sequence). The CDR3 covers 16 residues. The CDR3 loop reads CATSRGETSGPSEQFF. CDR3 bases: TGTGCCACCAGCAGAGGTGAAACTAGCGGGCCCTCAGAGCAGTTCTTC.

The chain recombines TRBV11-2 with TRBJ2-1, with D tentatively TRBD2 (6 bases). Trimming stripped 3 bases from V and 5 bases from J, with 8 bases between. Germline lookup yields CDR1 SGHAT and CDR2 FQNNGV. This CDR3 spans 13 amino acids. Here the CDR3 DNA reads TGTGCCAGCAGCTTGGGACTTAACAATGAGCAGTTCTTC. Translation: CASSLGLNNEQFF.

V usage is TRBV6-5 and J usage is TRBJ2-7, with 8 bases lining up with TRBD1. CDR3 length: 14 amino acids. V lost 5 bases to trimming and J lost 6 bases; unmatched junction nucleotides: 9. Germline V gene lookup returns CDR1 MNHEY and CDR2 SVGAGI. For the CDR3, the DNA is TGTGCCAGCAGTCAATTACCAACAGGGGGCGAGCAGTACTTC. This encodes CASSQLPTGGEQYF.

Regarding this clone: The identical CDR3 is also encoded by other nucleotide sequences in the sample. In DNA form, the CDR3 reads TGTGCCAGCAGTTTGACAGGCGGAACTGAAGCTTTCTTT. Translating it yields CASSLTGGTEAFF. The chain is built from TRBV27 and TRBJ1-1, with TRBD1 as a possible D gene (6 bases). CDR1 and CDR2 from the germline V gene are MNHEY and SMNVEV (reference sequence). Between the trimmed V and J ends, which lost 3 bases and 5 bases, there was a span of 10 bases. The CDR3 contains 13 residues.

The rearrangement joins TRBV28 to TRBJ1-5, with 8 bases matching TRBD1. Germline assignment: CDR1 MDHEN and CDR2 SYDVKM. J gave up 0 bases and V 2 bases, and 9 bases lay outside the gene matches. The CDR3 sequence is 18 residues long. In nucleotides, the CDR3 is TGTGCCAGCAGTTTAAGTCCCAGGGGGCGGGGTAGCAATCAGCCCCAGCATTTT. This gives the protein CASSLSPRGRGSNQPQHF.

V gene TRBV19 combines with J gene TRBJ2-2; 10 bases are a match to TRBD1. The V gene's germline CDR1 is LNHDA and CDR2 SQIVND (reference sequence). Losses at the gene ends were 7 bases for V and 0 bases for J; bases not matched to a gene: 8. The CDR3 loop spans 17 amino acids. The DNA of the CDR3 is TGTGCCAGTACCAAAGGGACAGGGGTTCCGAACACCGGGGAGCTGTTTTTT. It codes for CASTKGTGVPNTGELFF. The whole variable domain, filled in from reference TRBV19 and TRBJ2-2, reads DGGITQSPKYLFRKEGQNVTLSCEQNLNHDAMYWYRQDPGQGLRLIYYSQIVNDFQKGDIAEGYSVSREKKESFPLTVTSAQKNPTAFYLCASTKGTGVPNTGELFFGEGSRLTVL.

The CDR3 region is CAISWDRETGNTIYF. DNA of the CDR3: TGTGCCATCAGTTGGGACAGGGAAACTGGAAACACCATATATTTT. V gene TRBV10-3 combines with J gene TRBJ1-3, with 9 bases identical to TRBD1. The J segment lost 2 bases and the V segment lost 5 bases, leaving 4 bases of the junction unmatched. The V gene's germline CDR1 is ENHRY and CDR2 SYGVKD. The CDR3 is 15 amino acids.

V is TRBV1 and J is TRBJ2-2; the D call of TRBD2 is as the table states it, not checked on the DNA. TRBV1 is a recognized pseudogene. The CDR3 runs to 17 residues. The CDR3, as DNA: TGCACCAGCAGCCAAGATAGCAGCGGGAGTGGATCCGGGGAGCTGTTTTTT. Protein: CTSSQDSSGSGSGELFF.

The chain is built from TRBV19 and TRBJ1-1; D call uncertain. Germline lookup yields CDR1 LNHDA and CDR2 SQIVND (reference sequence). This CDR3 has 14 residues. The germline V and J ends were trimmed by 8 bases and 1 base, with 14 bases remaining between them. DNA of the CDR3: TGTGCCAGTTCGCTACCGGGTCAGAACACTGAAGCTTTCTTT. Translated, it gives CASSLPGQNTEAFF.

The chain joins TRBV11-2 to TRBJ1-1; 7 bases fit TRBD1. J was trimmed by 4 bases and V by 2 bases; bases with no gene match: 10. Germline V gives CDR1 SGHAT, CDR2 FQNNGV. This CDR3 has 16 amino acids. CDR3 loop: CASSLHTGVVGTEAFF. CDR3 in DNA: TGTGCCAGCAGCTTACATACAGGGGTTGTCGGCACTGAAGCTTTCTTT.

The J gene is TRBJ2-3, the V gene TRBV28; 9 nucleotides match TRBD2. Germline loops: CDR1 MDHEN, CDR2 SYDVKM. This CDR3 spans 15 amino acids. Losses at the gene ends were 6 bases for V and 2 bases for J; bases not matched to a gene: 6. This chain's CDR3 is CASSRAGGVTDTQYF. Here the CDR3 DNA reads TGTGCCAGCAGCCGAGCGGGAGGAGTCACAGATACGCAGTATTTT.

In this sample, this clone turned up a few times. In DNA form, the CDR3 reads TGTGCCAGCAGTGATGGGCGGGGCCCATCCCCGGATACGCAGTATTTT. Translated, it gives CASSDGRGPSPDTQYF. This sequence joins TRBV6-1 and TRBJ2-3, with D possibly being TRBD2 (6 bases). The CDR3 has 16 amino acids. Germline loops: CDR1 MNHNS, CDR2 SASEGT. The germline V and J ends were trimmed by 3 bases and 6 bases, with 19 bases remaining between them.

The genes are TRBV27 and TRBJ2-3; 8 bases line up with TRBD2. The CDR3 totals 17 residues. Germline V gene sequence: CDR1 MNHEY, CDR2 SMNVEV (reference sequence). V shed 2 bases, J shed 1 base, and the junction held 8 bases outside the gene matches. The CDR3, as DNA: TGTGCCAGCAGTTTAATTCCTCCGCGGGGGGGCACAGATACGCAGTATTTT. Encoded protein: CASSLIPPRGGTDTQYF.

This chain connects TRBV3-1 (or the pseudogene TRBV3-2) to TRBJ1-4; D is undetermined. Germline V CDR1 and CDR2: LGHDT, YNNKEL (reference sequence). V lost 1 base, J lost 8 bases, and 11 bases lay in between. The CDR3 consists of 14 residues. CDR3 bases: TGTGCCAGCAGCCAAGGACAAGGCGACGAAAAACTGTTTTTT. It encodes CASSQGQGDEKLFF.

V and J are TRBV28 and TRBJ1-2; TRBD1 might be the D (5 bases). The germline V gene encodes CDR1 MDHEN and CDR2 SYDVKM. The CDR3 runs to 16 residues. Trimming pared 7 bases from V and 2 bases from J, leaving 20 bases between. The CDR3 DNA reads as TGTGCCAGCACCCGCATCAGGCGGGGCGCGAACTATGGCTACACCTTC. Protein product: CASTRIRRGANYGYTF.

This clone has a single count. The CDR3 DNA is TGTGCCAGCAGTCTCCAGGGTACCTATGGCTACACCTTC. Translation: CASSLQGTYGYTF. The J gene is TRBJ1-2, the V gene TRBV28; D possibly corresponds to TRBD1 (5 bases). Trimming stripped 5 bases from V and 4 bases from J, with 11 bases between. CDR1 MDHEN and CDR2 SYDVKM come from the germline V gene. This CDR3 has 13 amino acids.